This T cell receptor (beta chain) was retrieved from a study of control samples from healthy donors and cancer patients. This clone was seen a few times. This CDR3 is built from 16 residues. J gave up 5 bases and V 6 bases, and 12 bases lay outside the gene matches. CDR1 is KGHSH, CDR2 LQKENI, per germline. Repertoires were generated with immunoSEQ multiplex PCR, while TCRdb's copy carries only in-frame clones and drops some. The table records tens of thousands of clones, just under 90% of them present only once. The specimen sequenced was blood. The source is a man aged 50 to 59 in good health. The chain has TRBV18 and TRBJ1-1, with TRBD1 matching over 10 bases. The CDR3 bases are TGTGCCAGCTCCCCGAATATCGGACAGGGGGTAACTGAAGCTTTCTTT. It yields the protein CASSPNIGQGVTEAFF.